Described below is a single T cell receptor beta chain sequence and its context. Its antigen is undetermined. The data stem from a study of PD-L1 blockade in urothelial cancer. Across the whole study: Patients took up atezolizumab at some point between 2014 and 2015 at 1,200 mg intravenously every 3 weeks. T cells numbered a median of about 140,000 in the blood samples.

Study-wide results and limits: In blood at 3 weeks, tumor-associated clones expanded more among patients with durable benefit.

Patients had locally advanced or metastatic urothelial carcinoma. This CDR3 comprises 18 residues. With 5 bases clipped from V and 2 bases from J, the junction kept 7 bases outside the gene matches. CDR1 SGHTA and CDR2 FQGNSA come from the germline V gene. Profiled with immunoSEQ multiplex PCR; TCRdb holds only in-frame clones, not every one. The data show about 91,000 clones, with roughly 90% seen just once and around 10% held by the top ten. The clonotype was recovered from a man aged 55-75 years with urothelial cancer. This sample comprised PBMCs, obtained around atezolizumab (anti-PD-L1) treatment. This chain links TRBV7-2 with TRBJ2-3, with TRBD2 identical over 16 bases. The CDR3 bases are TGTGCCAGCAGCCTAACCGGGACTAGCGGGGGGGCCACAGATACGCAGTATTTT. Translation: CASSLTGTSGGATDTQYF.